The present T cell receptor beta chain was sequenced within a study of cytomegalovirus exposure and HLA in healthy donors. The CDR3 has 13 amino acids. Trimming pared 8 bases from V and 9 bases from J, leaving 17 bases between. Germline CDR1 and CDR2: SGHAT and FQNNGV. Primers: 60 Vbeta forward and 13 Jbeta reverse. The assay was immunoSEQ multiplex PCR, and TCRdb's table has in-frame clones only and misses some. The data contain more than 150,000 clones, 85% of them singletons. Sequenced material: PBMCs. This chain joins TRBV11-2 and TRBJ2-1, with D possibly matching TRBD2 (5 bases). The receptor was derived from a woman aged 18-30 years in good health and CMV-seronegative. The CDR3: CASGGLAGREQFF. For the CDR3, the DNA is TGTGCCAGCGGAGGTTTAGCAGGTCGTGAGCAGTTCTTC. The entire variable domain, with the rest obtained from reference TRBV11-2 and TRBJ2-1, is as follows: EAGVAQSPRYKIIEKRQSVAFWCNPISGHATLYWYQQILGQGPKLLIQFQNNGVVDDSQLPKDRFSAERLKGVDSTLKIQPAKLEDSAVYLCASGGLAGREQFFGPGTRLTVL.